The rows below give T cell receptor beta chains drawn from one sample of a study of T cell responses to AZD1222 COVID-19 vaccine. The assay was immunoSEQ multiplex PCR, and TCRdb's table has in-frame clones only and misses some. The sample carries approximately 100,000 clones, about 90% recorded once. This material consisted of peripheral blood, taken on day 0 of AZD1222 vaccination. These receptors all come from an adult in good health. Each CDR3 is given with its conserved first and last residue. A D gene is named only where the DNA matches it firmly. Clone size is shown for a subset of rows, as once, few, many or a class of expanded clone.

V: TRBV18
J: TRBJ2-3
size: .
D: .
CDR3: CASSPRGSRTDTQYF
DNA: TGTGCCAGCTCACCCCGGGGTTCGAGGACAGATACGCAGTATTTT

V: TRBV30
J: TRBJ2-1
size: .
D: TRBD1
CDR3: CAWSRRTGINEQFF
DNA: TGTGCCTGGAGTAGACGGACAGGGATCAATGAGCAGTTCTTC

V: TRBV5-1
J: TRBJ1-2
size: .
D: .
CDR3: CASSLGGGRDYGYTF
DNA: TGCGCCAGCAGCTTGGGTGGGGGGCGAGACTATGGCTACACCTTC

V: TRBV3-1/TRBV3-2
J: TRBJ2-2
size: .
D: .
CDR3: CASSQEGDGRGELFF
DNA: TGTGCCAGCAGCCAGGAAGGGGATGGTAGGGGGGAGCTGTTTTTT

V: TRBV27
J: TRBJ2-4
size: .
D: .
CDR3: CASRPWALAKNIQYF
DNA: TGTGCCAGCAGGCCTTGGGCCTTAGCCAAAAACATTCAGTACTTC

V: TRBV7-2
J: TRBJ1-1
size: .
D: .
CDR3: CASSSRVNTEAFF
DNA: TGTGCCAGCAGCTCACGGGTGAACACTGAAGCTTTCTTT

V: TRBV5-1
J: TRBJ2-2
size: .
D: .
CDR3: CASSLIPGTSTGELFF
DNA: TGCGCCAGCAGTCTAATACCCGGGACTTCGACCGGGGAGCTGTTTTTT

V: TRBV27
J: TRBJ2-6
size: .
D: .
CDR3: CASSLSGANVLTF
DNA: TGTGCCAGCAGTTTAAGTGGGGCCAACGTCCTGACTTTC

V: TRBV3-1/TRBV3-2
J: TRBJ1-3
size: .
D: .
CDR3: CASSQDLGYGNTIYF
DNA: TGTGCCAGCAGCCAAGATTTAGGGTACGGAAACACCATATATTTT

V: TRBV2
J: TRBJ2-1
size: .
D: TRBD2
CDR3: CAEGRELGNEQFF
DNA: TGTGCCGAAGGGCGGGAGCTCGGAAATGAGCAGTTCTTC

V: TRBV19
J: TRBJ1-2
size: .
D: .
CDR3: CASRLDWGSTSTYGYTF
DNA: TGTGCCAGTAGACTAGACTGGGGGTCAACCAGCACGTATGGCTACACCTTC

V: TRBV11-2
J: TRBJ1-1
size: .
D: .
CDR3: CASSLGADRPNTEAFF
DNA: TGTGCCAGCAGCTTGGGTGCCGACAGGCCGAACACTGAAGCTTTCTTT

V: TRBV28
J: TRBJ1-2
size: .
D: TRBD1
CDR3: CASGSGQGLGYTF
DNA: TGTGCCAGCGGGTCGGGACAGGGGCTAGGCTACACCTTC

V: TRBV5-1
J: TRBJ2-7
size: .
D: .
CDR3: CASSDNVGVNEQYF
DNA: TGCGCCAGCAGCGACAATGTAGGTGTGAACGAGCAGTACTTC

V: TRBV11-3
J: TRBJ1-3
size: once
D: .
CDR3: CASSLSGSGNTIYF
DNA: TGTGCCAGCAGCTTATCCGGGTCTGGAAACACCATATATTTT

V: TRBV5-1
J: TRBJ1-3
size: .
D: .
CDR3: CASSLAVSGNTIYF
DNA: TGCGCCAGCAGCTTGGCGGTCTCTGGAAACACCATATATTTT

V: TRBV13
J: TRBJ1-1
size: .
D: .
CDR3: CASSFGRGTEAFF
DNA: TGTGCCAGCAGCTTCGGACGGGGCACTGAAGCTTTCTTT

V: TRBV2
J: TRBJ1-2
size: .
D: .
CDR3: CASSGGETNYGYTF
DNA: TGTGCCAGCAGTGGCGGGGAAACTAACTATGGCTACACCTTC

V: TRBV30
J: TRBJ1-5
size: .
D: .
CDR3: CAWTLTDNQPQHF
DNA: TGTGCCTGGACCCTGACAGACAATCAGCCCCAGCATTTT

V: TRBV6-5
J: TRBJ1-2
size: .
D: .
CDR3: CASSPGAGNYGYTF
DNA: TGTGCCAGCAGCCCGGGTGCAGGGAACTATGGCTACACCTTC

V: TRBV3-1/TRBV3-2
J: TRBJ1-2
size: .
D: TRBD1
CDR3: CASSQHRTGKSNYGYTF
DNA: TGTGCCAGCAGCCAACACAGGACAGGGAAGTCTAACTATGGCTACACCTTC

V: TRBV5-4
J: TRBJ2-2
size: .
D: .
CDR3: CASSLGVRDTGELFF
DNA: TGTGCCAGCAGCTTGGGCGTACGGGACACCGGGGAGCTGTTTTTT

V: TRBV24-1
J: TRBJ2-7
size: .
D: .
CDR3: CATQGTYEQYF
DNA: TGTGCCACCCAGGGGACCTACGAGCAGTACTTC

V: TRBV11-2
J: TRBJ1-1
size: .
D: .
CDR3: CASSLVRAGTSEAFF
DNA: TGTGCCAGCAGCTTAGTTCGGGCAGGGACGAGTGAAGCTTTCTTT

V: TRBV7-9
J: TRBJ1-4
size: .
D: .
CDR3: CASSPPGASAEKLFF
DNA: TGTGCCAGCAGCCCGCCCGGGGCGTCAGCTGAAAAACTGTTTTTT

V: TRBV10-3
J: TRBJ2-2
size: few
D: TRBD2
CDR3: CAISGSGLAGTGELFF
DNA: TGTGCCATCAGTGGGTCGGGGCTAGCGGGTACCGGGGAGCTGTTTTTT

V: TRBV20-1
J: TRBJ1-1
size: .
D: .
CDR3: CSAAGAVEAFF
DNA: TGCAGTGCCGCAGGGGCCGTTGAAGCTTTCTTT

V: TRBV6-5
J: TRBJ2-5
size: .
D: .
CDR3: CASSPTGSETQYF
DNA: TGTGCCAGCAGCCCCACAGGGTCGGAGACCCAGTACTTC

V: TRBV19
J: TRBJ1-1
size: once
D: TRBD1
CDR3: CASSKTEGARTEAFF
DNA: TGTGCCAGTAGTAAGACAGAGGGGGCGAGAACTGAAGCTTTCTTT

V: TRBV2
J: TRBJ2-7
size: .
D: TRBD2
CDR3: CASSPLGTGLAGLSYEQYF
DNA: TGTGCCAGCAGCCCACTCGGTACGGGACTAGCGGGACTTTCCTACGAGCAGTACTTC

V: TRBV5-6
J: TRBJ2-3
size: .
D: .
CDR3: CASSLGWVTDTQYF
DNA: TGTGCCAGCAGCTTGGGATGGGTCACAGATACGCAGTATTTT

V: TRBV9
J: TRBJ2-2
size: .
D: .
CDR3: CASSVGPEAGELFF
DNA: TGTGCCAGCAGCGTAGGACCCGAGGCCGGGGAGCTGTTTTTT

V: TRBV5-5
J: TRBJ1-5
size: .
D: .
CDR3: CASNGGRTVEGQPQHF
DNA: TGTGCCAGCAACGGAGGCAGGACGGTAGAGGGGCAGCCCCAGCATTTT

V: TRBV24-1
J: TRBJ2-1
size: .
D: TRBD2
CDR3: CATSDRTSGSKNEQFF
DNA: TGTGCCACCAGTGATCGCACTAGCGGGAGTAAAAATGAGCAGTTCTTC

V: TRBV18
J: TRBJ2-7
size: once
D: TRBD1
CDR3: CASSPGTGGIHEQYF
DNA: TGTGCCAGCTCACCCGGGACAGGGGGGATCCACGAGCAGTACTTC

V: TRBV18
J: TRBJ1-1
size: .
D: .
CDR3: CASSPRAADNTEAFF
DNA: TGTGCCAGCTCACCACGCGCGGCCGATAACACTGAAGCTTTCTTT

V: TRBV5-1
J: TRBJ2-7
size: once
D: TRBD1
CDR3: CASSLAQGVRYEQYF
DNA: TGCGCCAGCAGCTTGGCCCAGGGGGTTAGGTACGAGCAGTACTTC

V: TRBV4-2
J: TRBJ2-3
size: .
D: .
CDR3: CASSQDRGAGDTQYF
DNA: TGTGCCAGCAGCCAAGACAGGGGGGCCGGGGATACGCAGTATTTT

V: TRBV5-1
J: TRBJ2-3
size: .
D: TRBD1
CDR3: CASSSAGAGGRDTQYF
DNA: TGCGCCAGCAGCTCCGCTGGGGCAGGGGGCAGAGATACGCAGTATTTT

V: TRBV28
J: TRBJ1-4
size: .
D: TRBD1
CDR3: CANLRGKSPTNEKLFF
DNA: TGTGCCAACCTCAGGGGGAAGAGTCCAACTAATGAAAAACTGTTTTTT

V: TRBV3-1/TRBV3-2
J: TRBJ2-5
size: .
D: TRBD2
CDR3: CASSPSGTSQETQYF
DNA: TGTGCCAGCAGCCCCTCCGGGACTAGCCAAGAGACCCAGTACTTC

V: TRBV7-2
J: TRBJ2-7
size: .
D: .
CDR3: CASSPTTGSYEQYF
DNA: TGTGCCAGCAGCCCAACCACGGGCTCCTACGAGCAGTACTTC

V: TRBV15
J: TRBJ2-7
size: .
D: TRBD1
CDR3: CATSARDRGRFWQYF
DNA: TGTGCCACCAGCGCCCGGGACAGGGGCCGATTCTGGCAGTACTTC

V: TRBV4-1
J: TRBJ2-2
size: .
D: .
CDR3: CASSQVPGNTGELFF
DNA: TGCGCCAGCAGCCAAGTGCCGGGGAACACCGGGGAGCTGTTTTTT

V: TRBV7-8
J: TRBJ1-2
size: .
D: TRBD1
CDR3: CASSLTGDYGYTF
DNA: TGTGCCAGCAGCTTAACAGGGGACTATGGCTACACCTTC

V: TRBV19
J: TRBJ2-4
size: .
D: .
CDR3: CASSNQGRKNIQYF
DNA: TGTGCCAGTAGTAACCAGGGCCGGAAAAACATTCAGTACTTC